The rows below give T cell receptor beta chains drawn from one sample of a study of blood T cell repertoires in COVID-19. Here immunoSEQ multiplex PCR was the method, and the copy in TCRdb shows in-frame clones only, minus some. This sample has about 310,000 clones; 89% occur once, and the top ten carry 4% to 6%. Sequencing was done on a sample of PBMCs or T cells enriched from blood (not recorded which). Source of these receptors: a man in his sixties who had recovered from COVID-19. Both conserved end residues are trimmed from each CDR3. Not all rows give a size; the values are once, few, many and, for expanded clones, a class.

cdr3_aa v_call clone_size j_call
ATRRGGTDTYEQY TRBV27 once TRBJ2-7
ASIGTGCRQPQH TRBV7-3 - TRBJ1-5
ASSPPNYSPLH TRBV11-2 - TRBJ1-6
ASSSPGQGAVGNEQF TRBV28 - TRBJ2-1
ASSYVGGEQF TRBV6-5 - TRBJ2-1
ASRRTGRSYEQY TRBV27 - TRBJ2-7
ASSLGEQAPGEQY TRBV5-1 - TRBJ2-7
ASSVKWEGYNEQF TRBV9 - TRBJ2-1
ASSRQGPSEQY TRBV12-3/TRBV12-4 - TRBJ2-7
ASSLAGQGTGELF TRBV5-1 - TRBJ2-2
ASSLQGSNEQF TRBV27 - TRBJ2-1
AKKTGDGETQY TRBV2 - TRBJ2-5
ASSPRQGYEQY TRBV9 - TRBJ2-7
ASSLQTGYEQY TRBV7-3 - TRBJ2-7
ASTLDTVSYEQY TRBV7-8 - TRBJ2-7
ASSLGAYNEQF TRBV5-4 - TRBJ2-1
ASSDRAGVTGELF TRBV2 - TRBJ2-2
SAPDRGAAF TRBV20-1 - TRBJ1-1
ASSDSHLGTGDTEAF TRBV25-1 - TRBJ1-1
ASSILTGGGNQPQH TRBV28 - TRBJ1-5
ASSRDSTTNEKLF TRBV5-4 few TRBJ1-4